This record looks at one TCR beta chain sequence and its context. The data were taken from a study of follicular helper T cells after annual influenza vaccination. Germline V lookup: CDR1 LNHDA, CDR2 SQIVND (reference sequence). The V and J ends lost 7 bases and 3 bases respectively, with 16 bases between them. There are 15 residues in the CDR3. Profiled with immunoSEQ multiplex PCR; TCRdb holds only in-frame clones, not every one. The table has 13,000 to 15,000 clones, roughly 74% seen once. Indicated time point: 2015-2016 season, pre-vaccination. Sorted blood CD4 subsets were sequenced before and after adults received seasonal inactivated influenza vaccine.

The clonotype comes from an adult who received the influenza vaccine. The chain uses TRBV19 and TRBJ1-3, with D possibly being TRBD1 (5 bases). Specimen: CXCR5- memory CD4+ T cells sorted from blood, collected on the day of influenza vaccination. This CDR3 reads CASTQPRVYGNTIYF. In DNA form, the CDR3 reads TGTGCCAGTACCCAGCCCAGGGTTTATGGAAACACCATATATTTT.